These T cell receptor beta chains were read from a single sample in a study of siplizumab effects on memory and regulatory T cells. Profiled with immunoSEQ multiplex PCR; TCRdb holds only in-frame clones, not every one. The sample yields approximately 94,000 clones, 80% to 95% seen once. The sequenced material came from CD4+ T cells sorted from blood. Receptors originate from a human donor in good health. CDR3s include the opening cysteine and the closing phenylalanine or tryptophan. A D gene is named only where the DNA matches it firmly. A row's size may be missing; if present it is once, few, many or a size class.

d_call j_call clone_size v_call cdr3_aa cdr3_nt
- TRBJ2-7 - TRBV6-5 CASGYEQYF TGTGCCAGCGGCTACGAGCAGTACTTC
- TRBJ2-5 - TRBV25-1 CASSPLGGEETQYF TGTGCCAGCAGCCCCCTGGGGGGAGAAGAGACCCAGTACTTC
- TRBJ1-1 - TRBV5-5 CASSPFLARANTEAFF TGTGCCAGCAGCCCCTTCCTCGCCAGGGCTAACACTGAAGCTTTCTTT
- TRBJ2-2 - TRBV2 CASSDRGGRTGELFF TGTGCCAGCAGTGACAGGGGGGGTCGTACCGGGGAGCTGTTTTTT
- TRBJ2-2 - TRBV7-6 CASSQMTENTGELFF TGTGCCAGCAGCCAGATGACAGAAAACACCGGGGAGCTGTTTTTT
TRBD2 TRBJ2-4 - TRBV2 CASGASGAKNIQYF TGTGCCAGCGGGGCTAGCGGGGCCAAAAACATTCAGTACTTC
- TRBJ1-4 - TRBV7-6 CASSLDPPPDKEKLFF TGTGCCAGCAGCTTAGATCCCCCACCTGATAAGGAAAAACTGTTTTTT
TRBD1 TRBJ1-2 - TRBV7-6 CASSLPGGHGYTF TGTGCCAGCAGCTTACCAGGGGGCCATGGCTACACCTTC
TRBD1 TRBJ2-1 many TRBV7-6 CASSNLQGAHEQFF TGTGCCAGCAGCAACCTCCAGGGGGCGCATGAGCAGTTCTTC
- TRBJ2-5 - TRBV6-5 CASSYTTRGPGETQYF TGTGCCAGCAGTTATACTACTCGTGGGCCGGGAGAGACCCAGTACTTC
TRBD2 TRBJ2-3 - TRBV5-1 CASRLALAGTSTDTQYF TGCGCCAGCAGATTGGCCCTAGCGGGGACGAGCACAGATACGCAGTATTTT
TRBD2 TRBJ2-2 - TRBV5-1 CASSYLAGDTGELFF TGCGCCAGCAGCTACCTAGCGGGGGACACCGGGGAGCTGTTTTTT
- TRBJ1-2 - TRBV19 CASSPSVSNYGYTF TGTGCCAGTAGCCCCTCGGTTTCTAACTATGGCTACACCTTC
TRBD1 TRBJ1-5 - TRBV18 CASSPDRGFQPQHF TGTGCCAGCTCACCAGACAGGGGGTTTCAGCCCCAGCATTTT
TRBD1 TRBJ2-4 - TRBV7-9 CASSSPGQGKNIQYF TGTGCCAGCAGCTCGCCGGGACAGGGCAAAAACATTCAGTACTTC
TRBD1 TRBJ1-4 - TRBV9 CASSERQGTEKLFF TGTGCCAGCAGCGAGAGACAGGGGACTGAAAAACTGTTTTTT
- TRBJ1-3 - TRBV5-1 CASSSTGRGNTIYF TGCGCCAGCAGCTCCACCGGGCGTGGAAACACCATATATTTT
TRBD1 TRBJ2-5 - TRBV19 CATRTGTGEGGTQYF TGTGCCACTCGGACCGGGACAGGGGAAGGGGGGACCCAGTACTTC
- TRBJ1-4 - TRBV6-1 CASSGSSPNEKLFF TGTGCCAGCAGTGGTTCGTCCCCTAATGAAAAACTGTTTTTT
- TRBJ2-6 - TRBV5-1 CASSLAVSGANVLTF TGCGCCAGCAGCTTGGCAGTCTCTGGGGCCAACGTCCTGACTTTC
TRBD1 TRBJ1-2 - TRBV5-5 CASSLAGTGAYGYTF TGTGCCAGCAGCTTGGCTGGGACAGGGGCCTATGGCTACACCTTC
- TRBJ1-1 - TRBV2 CASSRGGTEAFF TGTGCCAGCAGTAGGGGGGGGACTGAAGCTTTCTTT